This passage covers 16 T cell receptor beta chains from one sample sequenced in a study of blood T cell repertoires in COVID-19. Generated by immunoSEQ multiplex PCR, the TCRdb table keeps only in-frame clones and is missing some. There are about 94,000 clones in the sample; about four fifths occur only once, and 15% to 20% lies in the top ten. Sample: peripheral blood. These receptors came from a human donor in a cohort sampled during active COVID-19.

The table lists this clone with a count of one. CDR3 in amino acids: CASSQAGQGSYTF. The CDR3 coding sequence is TGTGCCAGCAGCCAAGCTGGGCAGGGAAGCTACACCTTC. The genes are TRBV3-1 (or the pseudogene TRBV3-2) and TRBJ1-2, with D maybe TRBD1 (5 bases). The CDR3 loop spans 13 amino acids. The V end was cut by 1 base, the J end by 9 bases, with 12 bases between. Germline CDR1 reads LGHDT; CDR2 reads YNNKEL (reference sequence).

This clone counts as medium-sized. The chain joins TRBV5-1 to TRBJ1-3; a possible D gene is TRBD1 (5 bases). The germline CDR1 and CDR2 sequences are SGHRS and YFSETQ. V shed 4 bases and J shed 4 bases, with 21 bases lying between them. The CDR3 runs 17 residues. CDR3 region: CASSQLGLGGSGNTIYF. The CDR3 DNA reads TGCGCCAGCAGCCAACTAGGACTGGGGGGAAGCGGAAACACCATATATTTT. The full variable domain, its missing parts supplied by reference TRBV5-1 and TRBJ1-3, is KAGVTQTPRYLIKTRGQQVTLSCSPISGHRSVSWYQQTPGQGLQFLFEYFSETQRNKGNFPGRFSGRQFSNSRSEMNVSTLELGDSALYLCASSQLGLGGSGNTIYFGEGSWLTVV.

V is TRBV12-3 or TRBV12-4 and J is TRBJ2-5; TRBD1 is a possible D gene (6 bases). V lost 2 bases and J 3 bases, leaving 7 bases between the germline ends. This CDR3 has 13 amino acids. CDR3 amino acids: CASSLSGEETQYF. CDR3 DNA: TGTGCCAGCAGTTTATCAGGGGAAGAGACCCAGTACTTC.

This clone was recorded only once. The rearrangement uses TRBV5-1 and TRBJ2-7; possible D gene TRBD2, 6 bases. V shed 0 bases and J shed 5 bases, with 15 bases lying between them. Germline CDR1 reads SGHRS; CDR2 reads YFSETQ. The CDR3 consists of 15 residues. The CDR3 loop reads CASSLEGGHLNEQYF. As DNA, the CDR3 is TGCGCCAGCAGCTTGGAGGGAGGTCACTTGAACGAGCAGTACTTC.

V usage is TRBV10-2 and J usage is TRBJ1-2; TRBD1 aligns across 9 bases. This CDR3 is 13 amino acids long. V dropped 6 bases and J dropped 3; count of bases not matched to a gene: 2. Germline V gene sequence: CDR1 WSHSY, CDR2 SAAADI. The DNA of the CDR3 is TGCGCCAGCAGGGACAGGGGATACTATGGCTACACCTTC. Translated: CASRDRGYYGYTF.

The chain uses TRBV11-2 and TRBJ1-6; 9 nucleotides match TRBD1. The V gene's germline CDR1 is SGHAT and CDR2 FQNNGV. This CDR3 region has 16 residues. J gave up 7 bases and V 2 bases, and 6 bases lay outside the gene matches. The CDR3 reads CASSLTGQGMNSPLHF. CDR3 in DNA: TGTGCCAGCAGCTTAACGGGACAGGGAATGAATTCACCCCTCCACTTT.

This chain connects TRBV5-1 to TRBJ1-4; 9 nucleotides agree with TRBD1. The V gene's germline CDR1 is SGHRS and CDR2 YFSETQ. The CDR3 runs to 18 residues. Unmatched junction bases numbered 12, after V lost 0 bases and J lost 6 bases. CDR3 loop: CASSLAPPGQGIDEKLFF. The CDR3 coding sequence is TGCGCCAGCAGCTTGGCCCCGCCGGGACAGGGTATCGATGAAAAACTGTTTTTT.

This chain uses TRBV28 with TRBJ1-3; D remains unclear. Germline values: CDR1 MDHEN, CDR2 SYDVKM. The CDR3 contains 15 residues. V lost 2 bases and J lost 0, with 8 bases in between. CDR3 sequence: CASSLPVASGNTIYF. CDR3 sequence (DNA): TGTGCCAGCAGTTTACCGGTAGCCTCTGGAAACACCATATATTTT.

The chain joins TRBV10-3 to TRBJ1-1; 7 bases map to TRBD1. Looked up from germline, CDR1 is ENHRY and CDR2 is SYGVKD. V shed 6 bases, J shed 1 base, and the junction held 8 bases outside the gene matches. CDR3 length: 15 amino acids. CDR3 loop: CAISPEPGGNTEAFF. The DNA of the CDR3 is TGTGCCATCAGCCCGGAACCAGGGGGGAACACTGAAGCTTTCTTT.

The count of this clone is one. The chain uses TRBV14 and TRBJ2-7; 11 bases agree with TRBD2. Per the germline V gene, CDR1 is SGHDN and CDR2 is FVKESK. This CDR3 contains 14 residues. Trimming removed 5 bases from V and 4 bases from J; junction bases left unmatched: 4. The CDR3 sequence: CASSWTSGLYEQYF. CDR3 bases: TGTGCCAGCAGCTGGACTAGCGGGTTGTACGAGCAGTACTTC.

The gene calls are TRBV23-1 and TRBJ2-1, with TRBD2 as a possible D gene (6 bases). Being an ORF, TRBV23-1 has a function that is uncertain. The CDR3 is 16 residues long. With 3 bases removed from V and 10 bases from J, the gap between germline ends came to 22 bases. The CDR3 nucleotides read TGCGCCAGCAGTCAGTACGCGGGACTCGGCAAGGGAGAGCAGTTCTTC. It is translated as CASSQYAGLGKGEQFF.

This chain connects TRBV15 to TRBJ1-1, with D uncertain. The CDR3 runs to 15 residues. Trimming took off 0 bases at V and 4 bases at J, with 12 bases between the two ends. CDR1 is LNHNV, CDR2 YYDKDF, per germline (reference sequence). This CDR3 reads CATSREVGGVTEAFF. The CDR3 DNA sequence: TGTGCCACCAGCAGAGAGGTCGGAGGAGTCACTGAAGCTTTCTTT.

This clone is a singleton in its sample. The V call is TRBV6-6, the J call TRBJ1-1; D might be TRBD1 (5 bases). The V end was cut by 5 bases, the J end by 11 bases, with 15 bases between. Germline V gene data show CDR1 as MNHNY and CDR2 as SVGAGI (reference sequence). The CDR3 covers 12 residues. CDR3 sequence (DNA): TGTGCCAGCAGTCTTGGCCGGGACTCGGCTTTCTTT. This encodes CASSLGRDSAFF.

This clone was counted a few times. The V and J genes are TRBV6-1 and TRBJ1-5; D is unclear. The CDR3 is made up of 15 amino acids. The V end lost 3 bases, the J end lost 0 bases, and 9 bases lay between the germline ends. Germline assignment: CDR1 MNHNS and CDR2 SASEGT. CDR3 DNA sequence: TGTGCCAGCAGTGAGTTTACAGTTAGCAATCAGCCCCAGCATTTT. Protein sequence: CASSEFTVSNQPQHF.

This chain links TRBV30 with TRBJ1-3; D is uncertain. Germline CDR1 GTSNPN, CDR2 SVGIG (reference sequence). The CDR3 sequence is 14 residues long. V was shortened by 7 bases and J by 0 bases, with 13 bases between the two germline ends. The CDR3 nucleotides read TGTGCCTCGGATCCCGGGAGCTCTGGAAACACCATATATTTT. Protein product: CASDPGSSGNTIYF.

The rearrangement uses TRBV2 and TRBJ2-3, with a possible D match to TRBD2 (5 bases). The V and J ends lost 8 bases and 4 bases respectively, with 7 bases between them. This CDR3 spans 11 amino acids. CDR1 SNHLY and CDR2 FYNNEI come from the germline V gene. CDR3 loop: CASSAADTQYF. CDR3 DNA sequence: TGTGCCAGCTCAGCGGCAGATACGCAGTATTTT.